This T cell receptor (beta chain) was retrieved from a study of blood T cell repertoires in COVID-19. Study overall: PBMCs, B-cell-depleted T cells, or T cells provided the cDNA or gDNA that made up the material.

Original methodology: Nucleated cell counts were estimated from reference gene primer amplification. Clones were read by immunoSEQ multiplex PCR, and TCRdb kept only the in-frame ones, dropping some. V, J and clone size derive from that table, while D and trimming were established from the DNA sequence. Among more than 200,000 clones listed, 88% were seen once. CDR3 size: 15 residues. Germline values: CDR1 SGHRS, CDR2 YFSETQ. Trimming shortened V by 3 bases and J by 8 bases, and 20 bases separated the two germline ends. The rearrangement links TRBV5-1 to TRBJ1-2; D is perhaps TRBD1 (6 bases). The sequence was collected from a human donor in a cohort sampled during active COVID-19. The specimen was peripheral blood. Here the CDR3 reads CASSSPDSSPGGYTF. The CDR3 nucleotides are TGCGCCAGCAGCTCCCCGGACAGTTCCCCTGGAGGCTACACCTTC.